The sequence of this TCR beta chain was determined in a study of monozygotic twins with inflammatory bowel disease (dated by TCRdb to between 2018 and 2021). Turning to the overall study: The full study comprised around 28 monozygotic twin pairs: nine German pairs (four IBD-concordant, five IBD-discordant) and 19 IBD-discordant Danish pairs. The search for disease-associated traits relied mainly on comparing IBD patients with their genetically identical healthy co-twins within discordant pairs. Each individual had, on average, about 151 000 unique TCRalpha sequences and 181 000 unique TCRbeta sequences available for analysis. General conclusions and limits of the study: IBD patients shared fewer clonotypes with other individuals than healthy twins did, most markedly in patients showing signs of disease activity. Because patients were on differing immunosuppressive treatments, the repertoires may have picked up extra background noise and inter-individual variability. Distinction between different T cell subtypes could not be achieved in the analysis. Repertoire similarity did not differ between concordant and discordant twins, which could be due to limited statistical power. No single strong signal or clonotype linked to IBD turned up in the results, so the idea that one exists was not supported. Measured by the inverse Simpson index, TCRbeta repertoire diversity was lower in IBD patients than in their healthy co-twins.

The library was obtained by 5' RACE. The input for every TCR library was roughly 3,300 ng of total RNA. For each sample, cDNA synthesis with SMARTScribe reverse transcriptase was split into eight separate reactions. Unique molecular identifiers containing a 6-nucleotide sample barcode were introduced through template switching during cDNA synthesis. Amplification of TCRalpha and TCRbeta cDNA involved two nested PCRs of approximately 16 and 10 cycles, and each PCR was followed by bead purification. Before amplification, the cDNA was treated with uracil DNA-glycosylase and purified using the QIAquick PCR purification kit. The second PCR was the step at which Illumina TruSeq-compatible adapters and sample-specific barcodes were added. TapeStation and Qubit were used to check library quality and concentration, and roughly 4.8 ng of each library went into the pool. Sequencing of the pooled libraries was done on an Illumina HiSeq2500 single-index Rapid Run using custom sequencing primers and 2 x 100 bp reads. From the authors' description of their analysis: MiGEC version 1.2.6 was used for UMI-based consensus assembly, which corrected PCR and sequencing errors. MiXCR version 2.1.1 was used for V(D)J alignment, clonotype assembly and CDR3 extraction. Normalisation of gene usage, clonotype sharing and MAIT/NKT TCR abundance was achieved by analysing the top 1000, 10 000 and 20 000 clonotypes per sample. Diversity was computed as the inverse Simpson index with the vegan R package after downsampling to 27 000 UMIs. Statistical testing used paired Mann-Whitney U tests on the discordant twin pairs and applied Benjamini-Hochberg correction for multiple testing. After the reads were reprocessed by TCRdb, one entry was made per CDR3 protein sequence, with no DNA. TCRdb's processing, not the authors' own work, is the source of the V and J calls. The sample table gives 330,000 or so distinct CDR3 sequences. The ten largest clones add up to 2% to 2.5% of the sample.

With regard to this clonotype: No cognate antigen has been identified for it.

A roughly 2.6 ml peripheral blood sample was drawn into PAXgene tubes per donor and stored at -80°C. Without any T cell sorting, total RNA was extracted from whole blood using the PAXgene blood miRNA kit on an automated QIAcube. Peripheral blood from monozygotic twin pairs who were concordant or discordant for inflammatory bowel disease underwent deep TCRalpha and TCRbeta repertoire profiling using unique molecular barcoding. Smoking habits were recorded for all twin pairs, and each individual was classified as a current, former or never smoker. Looking up the germline V gene (reference sequence) yields CDR1 DFQATT and CDR2 SNEGSKA. The CDR3, from cysteine to phenylalanine, totals 16 residues. No DNA sequence is on record.

The sequence was obtained from a human donor with ulcerative colitis or Crohn's disease, or a healthy co-twin of an affected twin (not recorded which). The chain uses TRBV20-1 and TRBJ2-1; the D call of TRBD1 rests on TCRdb alone, since no DNA is present to check it. The specimen sequenced was blood. The CDR3 region: CSVNSGVLSSYNEQFF.